The 19 T cell receptor beta chains below come from one sample, sequenced in a study of T cells in Graves' hyperthyroidism and ophthalmopathy (dated by TCRdb to the late 2010s). The library was generated by multiplex PCR. The instrument was an Illumina HiSeq 2000. Amplification of TCR beta CDR3 regions was carried out from RNA transcripts. A first-round RT-PCR of the TCR CDR3 used the HTBI primer set with the Qiagen OneStep RT-PCR kit. TCRdb itself trimmed the public reads at Q25 with fastp, ran MiXCR and retained productive beta chains. Each entry merges the rows of one CDR3 protein and shows their most common DNA and genes. The sample has some 720,000 distinct CDR3 sequences on record, about 15% of them singletons. The ten largest account for around 8.1% of the sample. The sample consisted of blood. The receptors shown here come from a man between 18 and 29 years old with Graves' hyperthyroidism.

CDR3: CASSLGGIPYNEQFF. In DNA form, the CDR3 reads TGTGCCAGCAGCTTAGGGGGCATTCCCTACAATGAGCAGTTCTTC. This sequence joins TRBV11-2 and TRBJ2-1; D may be TRBD1 (5 bases). The CDR3 covers 15 residues. In germline, CDR1 is SGHAT, CDR2 FQNNGV. Trimming cost V 1 base and J 2 bases, with 9 bases left between them.

V and J are TRBV20-1 and TRBJ2-2; TRBD2 agrees at 14 bases. Germline trimming cut 7 bases from V and 8 bases from J; bases unmatched to any gene: 9. CDR1 is DFQATT and CDR2 is SNEGSKA in the germline V gene (reference sequence). This CDR3 has 15 residues. The DNA for the CDR3 is TGCAGTGTTTTCGGGACTAGCGGGAGATCAGGGGAGCTGTTTTTT. Translation: CSVFGTSGRSGELFF.

The V gene is TRBV7-9, the J gene TRBJ2-1, with D possibly being TRBD2 (5 bases). Trimming took 9 bases from V and 6 from J, leaving 15 bases between them. CDR1 and CDR2 from the germline V gene are SEHNR and FQNEAQ (reference sequence). The CDR3 runs 13 residues. CDR3 sequence reads: CASFGSERNEQFF. The CDR3 coding sequence is TGTGCCAGTTTTGGGAGCGAGCGCAATGAGCAGTTCTTC.

This clonotype has more than one count but fewer than ten. V gene TRBV7-8 combines with J gene TRBJ1-4; D is uncertain. Germline V gives CDR1 SGHVS, CDR2 FQNEAQ. The CDR3 consists of 15 residues. V was cut by 1 base and J by 1 base, with 7 bases left in between. The CDR3 sequence is CASSLGPGTNEKLFF. CDR3 DNA: TGTGCCAGCAGCTTAGGTCCAGGAACTAATGAAAAACTGTTTTTT.

This clonotype showed up many times. CDR3 region: CASSDPRDRNYGYTF. CDR3 nucleotides: TGTGCCAGCAGTGACCCTCGGGACAGGAACTATGGCTACACCTTC. The chain employs TRBV2 and TRBJ1-2, with 8 nucleotides matching TRBD1. Germline V lookup: CDR1 SNHLY, CDR2 FYNNEI. The CDR3 consists of 15 residues. The V and J ends lost 3 bases and 2 bases, in that order; junction bases with no gene match: 5.

This clonotype was counted many times. The rearrangement joins TRBV2 to TRBJ2-2; 13 nucleotides match TRBD2. Germline assignment: CDR1 SNHLY and CDR2 FYNNEI. Unmatched junction bases numbered 3, after V lost 8 bases and J lost 6 bases. This CDR3 comprises 14 residues. The CDR3 is CASGLAGEAGELFF. CDR3 nucleotide sequence: TGTGCCAGCGGACTAGCGGGAGAGGCCGGGGAGCTGTTTTTT.

This clonotype was observed many times. This chain joins TRBV28 and TRBJ1-2, with 9 nucleotides matching TRBD1. Germline V gene sequence: CDR1 MDHEN, CDR2 SYDVKM. The CDR3 spans 15 residues. After removal of 3 bases from V and 6 bases from J, the junction contained 8 bases not matched to a gene. CDR3 amino acids: CASSFETGGADGYTF. The CDR3, as DNA: TGTGCCAGCAGTTTCGAAACAGGGGGCGCCGATGGCTACACCTTC.

This clonotype was observed a few times. V usage is TRBV4-1 and J usage is TRBJ2-7; 7 bases match TRBD2. The CDR3 sequence is 15 residues long. The J segment lost 5 bases and the V segment lost 1 base, leaving 8 bases of the junction unmatched. The germline gives CDR1 MGHRA, CDR2 YSYEKL. CDR3 amino acids: CASSQAGAGAHEQYF. DNA of the CDR3: TGCGCCAGCAGCCAAGCTGGTGCGGGAGCTCACGAGCAGTACTTC.

This clonotype appeared a few times. This chain joins TRBV7-9 and TRBJ2-7; D is ambiguous. Germline V gene data show CDR1 as SEHNR and CDR2 as FQNEAQ (reference sequence). The CDR3 extends over 14 amino acids. The V gene lost 5 bases and the J gene lost 5 bases, with 16 bases spanning the gap. CDR3 in amino acids: CASSPPALVNEQYF. In nucleotides, the CDR3 is TGTGCCAGCAGCCCCCCGGCCCTCGTCAACGAGCAGTACTTC.

In its sample, this clonotype was seen many times. The V gene is TRBV18, the J gene TRBJ2-7, with D maybe TRBD2 (6 bases). V was shortened by 8 bases and J by 3 bases, with 17 bases between the two germline ends. This CDR3 spans 14 amino acids. Germline V gene data show CDR1 as KGHSH and CDR2 as LQKENI. The CDR3 nucleotides read TGTGCCAGCAGTCCACCCGGGACTGGCTACGAGCAGTACTTC. It encodes CASSPPGTGYEQYF.

At least ten counts were recorded for this clonotype. The chain couples TRBV12-3 or TRBV12-4 to TRBJ2-5; 7 bases map to TRBD1. V trimming: 6 bases; J trimming: 5 bases; junction bases outside the gene matches: 15. This CDR3 is built from 16 residues. The CDR3: CASSRRTGGLLETQYF. CDR3 in DNA: TGTGCCAGCAGCCGTCGGACAGGTGGCCTGCTGGAGACCCAGTACTTC.

This clonotype was observed a few times. The chain carries TRBV6-1 and TRBJ1-1; D call uncertain. From germline, CDR1 is MNHNS and CDR2 SASEGT. This CDR3 is 14 amino acids long. Trimming cost V 7 bases and J 0 bases, with 12 bases left between them. CDR3 region: CASIEVRLNTEAFF. DNA of the CDR3: TGTGCCAGCATCGAGGTGCGCCTGAACACTGAAGCTTTCTTT.

The genes are TRBV27 and TRBJ1-2; 7 bases match TRBD1. The trim removed 5 bases at V and 4 bases at J, leaving 7 bases unmatched. The CDR3 has 14 residues. The germline CDR1 and CDR2 sequences are MNHEY and SMNVEV (reference sequence). CDR3 in DNA: TGTGCCAGCAGTGAGGGGGCCGGGATCTATGGCTACACCTTC. Its translation is CASSEGAGIYGYTF.

This clonotype was found many times. The rearrangement links TRBV3-1 to TRBJ2-7; TRBD1 aligns across 9 bases. Trimming at V came to 5 bases and at J to 1 base, leaving 9 bases not matched to a gene. From germline, CDR1 is LGHDT and CDR2 YNNKEL (reference sequence). This CDR3 region has 16 residues. The CDR3 loop reads CASSREGTGRSYEQYF. The CDR3 DNA follows: TGTGCCAGCAGCAGGGAGGGGACAGGGCGATCCTACGAGCAGTACTTC.

Concerning this clonotype itself: This may arise from a read error, as a much more abundant clone is one base away. The chain links TRBV11-2 to TRBJ1-6; D is perhaps TRBD1 (6 bases). Germline CDR1 SGHAT, CDR2 FQNNGV. The CDR3 length is 15 residues. V was cut by 4 bases and J by 7 bases, with 14 bases left in between. The CDR3 protein is CASSSAGAKNSPLHF. CDR3 nucleotide sequence: TGTGCCAGCAGCTCGGCAGGGGCGAAGAATTCACCCCTCCACTTT. Full variable domain (remainder filled in from reference TRBV11-2 and TRBJ1-6): EAGVAQSPRYKIIEKRQSVAFWCNPISGHATLYWYQQILGQGPKLLIQFQNNGVVDDSQLPKDRFSAERLKGVDSTLKIQPAKLEDSAVYLCASSSAGAKNSPLHFGNGTRLTVT.

With respect to this clonotype: Since a much larger clone is just one base distant, this may be a read error. The rearrangement joins TRBV7-9 to TRBJ2-7; D call uncertain. Germline V gene sequence: CDR1 SEHNR, CDR2 FQNEAQ (reference sequence). V was trimmed by 5 bases and J by 6 bases, leaving 8 bases between them. This CDR3 is built from 11 residues. The CDR3 loop reads CASSPLSEQYF. DNA of the CDR3: TGTGCCAGCAGCCCCCTTAGCGAGCAGTACTTC.

V gene TRBV27 combines with J gene TRBJ2-5; D uncertain. CDR3 length: 15 residues. Deletions cut 4 bases from V and 1 base from J, with 13 bases between. Per the germline V gene, CDR1 is MNHEY and CDR2 is SMNVEV (reference sequence). CDR3 bases: TGTGCCAGCAGTTCCCGTTTTACCCCCCAAGAGACCCAGTACTTC. As protein: CASSSRFTPQETQYF.

This clonotype was seen a handful of times. This chain links TRBV9 with TRBJ2-1, with D possibly being TRBD2 (6 bases). The CDR3 has 17 residues. Germline V CDR1 and CDR2: SGDLS, YYNGEE. V lost 4 bases to trimming and J lost 3 bases, with 20 bases between them. The CDR3 protein is CASSPSDGSGVYNEQFF. CDR3 DNA sequence: TGTGCCAGCAGCCCCTCGGATGGTAGCGGCGTCTACAATGAGCAGTTCTTC.

V gene TRBV20-1 combines with J gene TRBJ2-1; no reliable D call. Trimming removed 4 bases at V and 9 bases at J, with 13 bases between. This CDR3 has 12 residues. Germline V gene sequence: CDR1 DFQATT, CDR2 SNEGSKA (reference sequence). The CDR3 loop reads CSATRQVVEQFF. CDR3 coding DNA: TGCAGTGCTACCCGTCAGGTGGTTGAGCAGTTCTTC.